This T cell receptor beta chain was profiled in a study of spatial heterogeneity in lung cancer. About the research overall: In raw reads, more than 9.5 appearances on average were recorded for each unique TCR and UMI combination.

TCR cDNA molecules were tagged individually, and each one carried a unique molecular identifier. TCRdb analysed the 5' RACE reads with MiXCR anew, one entry per CDR3 protein. Of some 10,000 distinct CDR3 sequences listed, around 9.3% are singletons. In regard to this clonotype: A much bigger clone sits one base away, suggesting this may be a read error.

V shed 4 bases and J shed 3 bases, with 16 bases lying between them. The CDR3 has 15 amino acids. The time point: sample taken at primary tumor resection. Whole RNA came from tumor, nontumor lung or frozen PBMC and was sequenced without being sorted. The genes are TRBV23-1 and TRBJ2-7, with D tentatively TRBD1 or TRBD2 (5 bases each). TRBV23-1 is filed as an ORF, its function uncertain. The sequence derives from a male donor with early-stage non-small cell lung cancer. Sequences were derived from PBMCs, sampled at surgery. The CDR3 sequence is CASSPSREGVYEQYF. The CDR3, as DNA: TGCGCCAGCAGTCCCAGTCGGGAAGGGGTCTACGAGCAGTACTTC.